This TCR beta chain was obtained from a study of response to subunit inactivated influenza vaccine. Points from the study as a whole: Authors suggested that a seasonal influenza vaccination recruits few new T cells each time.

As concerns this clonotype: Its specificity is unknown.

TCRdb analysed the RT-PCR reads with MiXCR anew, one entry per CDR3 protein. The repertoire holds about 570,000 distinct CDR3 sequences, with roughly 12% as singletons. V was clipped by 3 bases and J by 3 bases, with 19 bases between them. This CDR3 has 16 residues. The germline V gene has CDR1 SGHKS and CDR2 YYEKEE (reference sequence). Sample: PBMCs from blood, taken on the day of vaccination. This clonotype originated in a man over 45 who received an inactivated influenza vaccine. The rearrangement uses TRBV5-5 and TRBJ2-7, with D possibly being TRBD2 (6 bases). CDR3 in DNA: TGTGCCAGCAGCTCCTCGCACCCGGGAGAGATCTACGAGCAGTACTTC. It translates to CASSSSHPGEIYEQYF.